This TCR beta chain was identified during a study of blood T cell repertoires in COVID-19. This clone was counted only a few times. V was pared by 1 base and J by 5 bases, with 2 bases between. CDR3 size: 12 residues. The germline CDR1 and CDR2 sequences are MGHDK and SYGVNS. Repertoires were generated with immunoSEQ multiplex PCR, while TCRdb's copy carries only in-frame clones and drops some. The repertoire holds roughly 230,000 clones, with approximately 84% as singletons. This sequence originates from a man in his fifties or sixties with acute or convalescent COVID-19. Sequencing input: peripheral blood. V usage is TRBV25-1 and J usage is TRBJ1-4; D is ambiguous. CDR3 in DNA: TGTGCCAGCAGTGAATTAAATGAAAAACTGTTTTTT. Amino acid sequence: CASSELNEKLFF.